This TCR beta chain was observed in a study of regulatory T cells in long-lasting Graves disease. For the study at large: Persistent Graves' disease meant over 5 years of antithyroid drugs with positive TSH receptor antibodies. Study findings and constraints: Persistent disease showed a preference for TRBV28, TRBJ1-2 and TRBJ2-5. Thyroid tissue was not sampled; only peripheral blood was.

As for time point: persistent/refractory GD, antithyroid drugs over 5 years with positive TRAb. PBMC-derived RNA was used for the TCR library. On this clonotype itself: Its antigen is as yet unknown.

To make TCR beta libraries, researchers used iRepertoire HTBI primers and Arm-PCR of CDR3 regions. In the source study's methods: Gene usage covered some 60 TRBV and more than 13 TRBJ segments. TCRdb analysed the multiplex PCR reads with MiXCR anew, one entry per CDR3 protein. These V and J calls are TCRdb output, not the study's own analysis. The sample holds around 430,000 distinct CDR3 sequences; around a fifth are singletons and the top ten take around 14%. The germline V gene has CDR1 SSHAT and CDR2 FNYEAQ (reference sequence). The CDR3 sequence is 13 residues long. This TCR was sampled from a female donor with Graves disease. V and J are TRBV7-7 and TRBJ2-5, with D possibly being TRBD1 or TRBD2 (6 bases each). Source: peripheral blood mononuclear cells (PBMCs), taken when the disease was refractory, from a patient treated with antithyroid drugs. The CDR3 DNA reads TGTGCTAGCGGCGAACAGGGAAGGGAGACCCAGTACTTC. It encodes CASGEQGRETQYF.